This T cell receptor (beta chain) was documented in a study of blood T cells in healthy people across ages. This CDR3 is 14 amino acids long. Trimming took 8 bases from V and 0 from J; bases not matched to a gene: 7. Germline V lookup: CDR1 SQVTM, CDR2 ANQGSEA. A J-beta primer mix and a sample-barcoded 5' primer were used in a second PCR of about 7 to 12 cycles. TCRdb redid the calling of the 5' RACE reads with MiXCR, one entry per CDR3 protein. This table has 700,000 or so distinct CDR3 sequences, over 20% appearing once. This sequence joins TRBV29-1 and TRBJ2-1; 7 bases line up with TRBD1. The clonotype originates from a man aged 70 or older in good health. Sequencing was done on a sample of blood. The CDR3 reads CSLGTVDSYNEQFF. As DNA, the CDR3 is TGCAGCTTAGGGACAGTCGACTCCTACAATGAGCAGTTCTTC.